One and the same sample provided the 25 T cell receptor beta chains below, sequenced in a study of breast tumors, draining lymph nodes, adjacent tissues. Breast cancer patients provided tissue from their axillary draining lymph nodes. One entry per CDR3 protein results from TCRdb running MiXCR on the multiplex PCR reads. This table holds more than 200,000 distinct CDR3 sequences, approximately 29% found once. The sample was axillary lymph node tissue. These receptors all stem from a female donor with breast cancer. Some clones in this sample may be carry-over from other donors' samples.

In its sample, this clonotype was seen a few times. The chain uses TRBV12-3 or TRBV12-4 and TRBJ1-1; TRBD1 is a possible D gene (6 bases). Trimming shortened V by 6 bases and J by 7 bases, and 12 bases separated the two germline ends. The CDR3 covers 12 residues. CDR3 region: CASSPDRYEAFF. CDR3 coding DNA: TGTGCCAGCAGCCCCGACAGGTATGAAGCTTTCTTT.

This clonotype was recorded once. One end of the junction does not line up with germline, which may come from a read error. The J gene is TRBJ2-1, the V gene TRBV6-1; the match to TRBD2 covers 10 bases. CDR1 is MNHNS, CDR2 SASEGT, per germline. The CDR3 extends over 17 amino acids. CDR3 protein: CVSSGSLAGGSYNEQFF. DNA for the CDR3: TGTGTCAGCAGTGGGTCCTTAGCGGGAGGTTCCTACAATGAGCAGTTCTTC.

This clonotype was picked up one time. This chain joins TRBV7-9 and TRBJ1-6; D is ambiguous. The length of the CDR3 is 12 residues. Germline V gene data show CDR1 as SEHNR and CDR2 as FQNEAQ (reference sequence). The V end lost 3 bases, the J end lost 16 bases, and 13 bases lay between the germline ends. In DNA, the CDR3 is TGTGCCAGCAGCTTGGATATGGTTCGACTCCACTTT. Translating it yields CASSLDMVRLHF.

This clonotype was found many times. The rearrangement uses TRBV18 and TRBJ1-2; D is undetermined. The germline V gene encodes CDR1 KGHSH and CDR2 LQKENI. The CDR3 is 13 amino acids. The V end lost 3 bases, the J end lost 0 bases, and 5 bases lay between the germline ends. The CDR3 reads CASSPETNYGYTF. The CDR3 coding sequence is TGTGCCAGCTCACCCGAAACTAACTATGGCTACACCTTC.

This clonotype was recorded at least ten times. The chain carries TRBV2 and TRBJ1-1; no definite D call. This CDR3 is built from 12 residues. The V gene lost 4 bases and the J gene lost 4 bases, with 7 bases spanning the gap. In germline, CDR1 is SNHLY, CDR2 FYNNEI. The CDR3 nucleotides are TGTGCCAGCAGTGTCCGTGGCACTGAAGCTTTCTTT. The encoded protein is CASSVRGTEAFF.

The CDR3 region is CASSTQTGTGVSPLHF. Here the CDR3 DNA reads TGTGCCAGCAGCACCCAGACAGGGACGGGGGTTTCACCCCTCCACTTT. The chain has TRBV9 and TRBJ1-6; 7 positions agree with TRBD1. The CDR3 extends over 16 amino acids. CDR1 is SGDLS and CDR2 is YYNGEE in the germline V gene. Trimming cost V 4 bases and J 9 bases; bases outside gene matches: 13.

Ten or more counts support this clonotype. The chain couples TRBV20-1 to TRBJ2-1; TRBD2 matches at 7 bases. Germline CDR1 is DFQATT and CDR2 is SNEGSKA (reference sequence). This CDR3 spans 14 amino acids. The J segment lost 3 bases and the V segment lost 6 bases, leaving 8 bases of the junction unmatched. CDR3 nucleotide sequence: TGCAGTGCCCCGGGGCTAGCGGTCTACAATGAGCAGTTCTTC. It yields the protein CSAPGLAVYNEQFF.

This clonotype has ten or more counts. This rearrangement joins TRBV3-1 to TRBJ1-3; D remains unclear. The CDR3 is 12 amino acids. V gave up 4 bases and J gave up 5 bases, with 6 bases separating them. Germline V gene data show CDR1 as LGHDT and CDR2 as YNNKEL (reference sequence). The CDR3 reads CASSRERNTIYF. The CDR3 DNA is TGTGCCAGCAGCCGAGAAAGAAACACCATATATTTT.

This clonotype was seen ten or more times. The chain employs TRBV11-1 and TRBJ2-7; D is tentatively TRBD1 or TRBD2 (6 bases each). CDR3 size: 16 residues. Trimming pared 5 bases from V and 4 bases from J, leaving 21 bases between. CDR1 is SGHAT and CDR2 is FQDESV in the germline V gene (reference sequence). CDR3 in amino acids: CASSPPGGTRAYEQYF. The DNA of the CDR3 is TGTGCCAGCAGCCCCCCGGGCGGGACAAGGGCTTACGAGCAGTACTTC.

The sample holds a few counts of this clonotype. This may stem from a read error, because a much larger clone lies one nucleotide away. The chain employs TRBV6-6 and TRBJ2-4, with 9 nucleotides matching TRBD2. From germline, CDR1 is MNHNY and CDR2 SVGAGI (reference sequence). Germline trimming cut 6 bases from V and 7 bases from J; bases unmatched to any gene: 4. CDR3 length: 13 amino acids. Here the CDR3 reads CASSLAGINIQYF. The CDR3 DNA reads as TGTGCCAGCAGCCTAGCGGGAATCAACATTCAGTACTTC.

The J gene is TRBJ2-4, the V gene TRBV12-5, with TRBD2 as a possible D gene (6 bases). Germline V lookup: CDR1 LGHNT, CDR2 FRNRAP. Trimming pared 0 bases from V and 3 bases from J, leaving 21 bases between. The CDR3 spans 19 residues. The CDR3 bases are TGTGCTAGTGGTTTGGTAATTCGGCGGATAGCGGATATCAAAAACATTCAGTACTTC. This codes for CASGLVIRRIADIKNIQYF. The entire variable domain, with the rest obtained from reference TRBV12-5 and TRBJ2-4, is as follows: DARVTQTPRHKVTEMGQEVTMRCQPILGHNTVFWYRQTMMQGLELLAYFRNRAPLDDSGMPKDRFSAEMPDATLATLKIQPSEPRDSAVYFCASGLVIRRIADIKNIQYFGAGTRLSVL.

This clonotype was seen only a few times. A much larger clone lies one base from this, so it may be a read error. The chain uses TRBV5-6 and TRBJ2-5; 8 bases align to TRBD1. Germline CDR1 SGHDT, CDR2 YYEEEE. V gave up 4 bases and J gave up 4 bases; unmatched junction bases: 6. This CDR3 contains 14 residues. CDR3 amino acids: CASSRLGTGETQYF. The CDR3 bases are TGTGCCAGCAGCCGACTGGGGACAGGAGAGACCCAGTACTTC.

This clonotype was seen ten or more times. The chain is built from TRBV10-3 and TRBJ2-3, with TRBD2 identical over 8 bases. Germline values: CDR1 ENHRY, CDR2 SYGVKD. The CDR3 spans 12 residues. The V gene end was trimmed by 9 bases and the J gene end by 6 bases; junction bases not matched to a gene: 5. The CDR3 sequence: CAIARGRDTQYF. CDR3 sequence (DNA): TGTGCCATAGCTCGCGGGAGGGATACGCAGTATTTT.

This chain uses TRBV7-8 with TRBJ1-4; TRBD1 might be the D (5 bases). V was clipped by 6 bases and J by 5 bases, with 16 bases between them. CDR3 size: 15 residues. CDR1 and CDR2 (germline): SGHVS, FQNEAQ. The DNA for the CDR3 is TGTGCCAGCAGTCCAGTGGGGCTCTTCAATGAAAAACTGTTTTTT. Translation gives CASSPVGLFNEKLFF.

A note on this clonotype: This could be a read error, since a much larger clone is one nucleotide away. The chain is built from TRBV5-4 and TRBJ2-7; D uncertain. V lost 4 bases and J lost 6, with 20 bases in between. The CDR3 contains 15 residues. Germline assignment: CDR1 SGHNT and CDR2 YYREEE (reference sequence). CDR3 DNA sequence: TGTGCCAGCAGCCCCCCGAATGCCGCCGGGCGCGAGCAGTACTTC. As protein: CASSPPNAAGREQYF.

This clonotype occurred a few times. The V and J genes are TRBV5-1 and TRBJ2-5, with D possibly matching TRBD2 (5 bases). The CDR3 contains 15 residues. The V end was cut by 3 bases, the J end by 5 bases, with 17 bases between. The germline CDR1 and CDR2 sequences are SGHRS and YFSETQ. The CDR3, as DNA: TGCGCCAGCAGCTCGAACGCCGGACTCCACGAGACCCAGTACTTC. It is translated as CASSSNAGLHETQYF.

The genes are TRBV29-1 and TRBJ1-1; a possible D gene is TRBD1 (5 bases). Germline CDR1 and CDR2: SQVTM and ANQGSEA. Deletions cut 4 bases from V and 5 bases from J, with 11 bases between. The CDR3 totals 12 residues. The CDR3 DNA sequence: TGCAGCGTTGTGGGGGAGAGGACTGAAGCTTTCTTT. Amino acid sequence: CSVVGERTEAFF.

Turning to this clonotype: The germline gene is not matched at one end of the junction; a read error may be the cause. As DNA, the CDR3 is TGTGCCATCAGCCCCCGGACAGAGATTAATGGAAAACTGTTTTTT. Encoded protein: CAISPRTEINGKLFF. V and J are TRBV7-9 and TRBJ1-4; D possibly corresponds to TRBD1 (6 bases). The CDR3 spans 15 residues. Germline V gene data show CDR1 as SEHNR and CDR2 as FQNEAQ (reference sequence).

As for this clonotype: Without the conserved terminal phenylalanine or tryptophan, this CDR3 likely stems from a read error. This rearrangement joins TRBV6-5 to TRBJ2-7; TRBD2 might be the D (5 bases). The CDR3 sequence is 14 residues long. Germline V gives CDR1 MNHEY, CDR2 SVGAGI. CDR3 amino acids: CASSYATGSYGQYY. The CDR3 nucleotides are TGTGCCAGCAGTTACGCGACGGGATCCTACGGGCAGTACTAC.

This clonotype was seen repeatedly, ten times or more. V and J are TRBV18 and TRBJ2-7; TRBD2 matches 7 bases. The trim removed 3 bases at V and 5 bases at J, leaving 4 bases unmatched. The CDR3 contains 13 residues. CDR1 is KGHSH and CDR2 is LQKENI in the germline V gene. The CDR3 DNA is TGTGCCAGCTCACCGAGGCGGGAGAACGAGCAGTACTTC. Amino acid sequence: CASSPRRENEQYF.

In this sample, this clonotype turned up many times. The chain joins TRBV6-2 or TRBV6-3 to TRBJ2-1; D unclear. CDR3 length: 13 residues. Trimming removed 4 bases at V and 5 bases at J, with 9 bases between. CDR1 is MNHEY and CDR2 is SVGEGT in the germline V gene. The CDR3, as DNA: TGTGCCAGCAGTTCGTTCGGTAACAATGAGCAGTTCTTC. Its protein product is CASSSFGNNEQFF.

This clonotype was observed at least ten times. The chain carries TRBV6-4 and TRBJ2-1; 13 nucleotides match TRBD2. The germline V gene has CDR1 MRHNA and CDR2 SNTAGT. This CDR3 is 16 amino acids long. V was pared by 0 bases and J by 15 bases, with 11 bases of the junction left unmatched. For the CDR3, the DNA is TGTGCCAGCAGTGACTCCAATTGGACTAGCGGGAGCTTAGGGTTCTTC. This translates into CASSDSNWTSGSLGFF.

The table lists this clonotype with a few counts. The chain links TRBV7-9 to TRBJ1-1, with no clear D. The length of the CDR3 is 13 residues. Looked up from germline, CDR1 is SEHNR and CDR2 is FQNEAQ (reference sequence). V was shortened by 1 base and J by 0 bases, with 3 bases between the two germline ends. For the CDR3, the DNA is TGTGCCAGCAGCTTAGATATGAACACTGAAGCTTTCTTT. It translates to CASSLDMNTEAFF.

The sample holds many counts of this clonotype. The chain joins TRBV20-1 to TRBJ2-7; the D gene is possibly TRBD1 (8 bases). The CDR3 is made up of 15 amino acids. V lost 6 bases, J lost 2 bases, and 20 bases lay in between. Germline-derived CDR1 and CDR2 are DFQATT and SNEGSKA (reference sequence). Here the CDR3 reads CSAGGGTGLTYEQYF. CDR3 coding DNA: TGCAGTGCAGGGGGAGGGACAGGCCTGACCTACGAGCAGTACTTC.

The table lists this clonotype with a few counts. Lacking the conserved final phenylalanine or tryptophan, this CDR3 likely reflects a read error. The chain is built from TRBV6-6 and TRBJ1-1; D is possibly TRBD1 (5 bases). CDR1 is MNHNY and CDR2 is SVGAGI in the germline V gene (reference sequence). The ends were cut back, 2 bases at V and 4 bases at J, with 8 bases in the middle. This CDR3 is built from 13 residues. This chain's CDR3 is CASSYGGPTEAFL. DNA of the CDR3: TGTGCCAGCAGTTACGGGGGTCCCACTGAAGCTTTCTTG.